These 27 T cell receptor beta chains were sequenced from one sample in a study of blood T cell repertoires in COVID-19. Clones were read by immunoSEQ multiplex PCR, and TCRdb kept only the in-frame ones, dropping some. In the table there are roughly 250,000 clones, roughly 83% of which are singletons. The sequenced material came from peripheral blood. All receptors derive from a woman of 80 years or more with acute or convalescent COVID-19.

V gene TRBV3-1 (or the pseudogene TRBV3-2) combines with J gene TRBJ1-6; D is unclear. CDR3 length: 16 amino acids. The germline gives CDR1 LGHDT, CDR2 YNNKEL (reference sequence). V lost 0 bases to trimming and J lost 3 bases, with 9 bases between them. CDR3 region: CASSQDGGNYNSPLHF. CDR3 in DNA: TGTGCCAGCAGCCAAGATGGAGGGAACTATAATTCACCCCTCCACTTT.

The gene calls are TRBV19 and TRBJ1-5; 10 bases map to TRBD1. Losses at the gene ends were 6 bases for V and 7 bases for J; bases not matched to a gene: 15. Germline V gives CDR1 LNHDA, CDR2 SQIVND (reference sequence). This CDR3 comprises 17 residues. The CDR3: CASSLTVTGGGGQPQHF. In DNA, the CDR3 is TGTGCCAGTAGCCTAACCGTGACAGGGGGCGGTGGGCAGCCCCAGCATTTT.

This chain connects TRBV6-6 to TRBJ1-1; D gene ambiguous. CDR1 is MNHNY and CDR2 is SVGAGI in the germline V gene (reference sequence). V lost 0 bases and J 3 bases, leaving 5 bases between the germline ends. The CDR3 is 13 residues long. The CDR3 nucleotides read TGTGCCAGCAGTTACTCGAGCGACACTGAAGCTTTCTTT. This codes for CASSYSSDTEAFF.

This clone was seen a few times. The genes are TRBV10-2 and TRBJ2-7; 7 bases line up with TRBD2. The germline CDR1 and CDR2 sequences are WSHSY and SAAADI. Trimming cost V 6 bases and J 9 bases; bases outside gene matches: 14. This CDR3 is 14 amino acids long. The CDR3 loop is CASRNTSSGPGQYF. DNA for the CDR3: TGCGCCAGCAGAAACACTAGTAGCGGGCCGGGGCAGTACTTC.

This chain joins TRBV10-1 and TRBJ2-1; D is possibly TRBD1 (6 bases). Looked up from germline, CDR1 is WNHNN and CDR2 is SYGVQD (reference sequence). The CDR3 contains 12 residues. Deletions cut 9 bases from V and 2 bases from J, with 8 bases between. CDR3 sequence reads: CASRGTYNEQFF. CDR3 DNA: TGCGCCAGTAGGGGGACCTACAATGAGCAGTTCTTC.

The rearrangement joins TRBV28 to TRBJ1-1, with a possible D match to TRBD1 (6 bases). Germline CDR1 is MDHEN and CDR2 is SYDVKM. The CDR3 covers 14 residues. The V and J ends lost 7 bases and 4 bases respectively, with 16 bases between them. The CDR3 sequence: CASTGGGSGTEAFF. DNA of the CDR3: TGTGCCAGCACGGGGGGGGGCTCAGGCACTGAAGCTTTCTTT. Together with reference TRBV28 and TRBJ1-1, the CDR3 gives the full variable domain: DVKVTQSSRYLVKRTGEKVFLECVQDMDHENMFWYRQDPGLGLRLIYFSYDVKMKEKGDIPEGYSVSREKKERFSLILESASTNQTSMYLCASTGGGSGTEAFFGQGTRLTVV.

The chain carries TRBV2 and TRBJ1-1; a weak D match, TRBD1 (5 bases). The CDR3 is 14 amino acids. Germline V gene sequence: CDR1 SNHLY, CDR2 FYNNEI. V was pared by 10 bases and J by 0 bases, with 15 bases between. DNA of the CDR3: TGTGCCACAAAAGTGCCGGGGGTGAACACTGAAGCTTTCTTT. It translates to CATKVPGVNTEAFF. Full variable domain (rest looked up from reference TRBV2 and TRBJ1-1): EPEVTQTPSHQVTQMGQEVILRCVPISNHLYFYWYRQILGQKVEFLVSFYNNEISEKSEIFDDQFSVERPDGSNFTLKIRSTKLEDSAMYFCATKVPGVNTEAFFGQGTRLTVV.

The V gene is TRBV6-1, the J gene TRBJ1-1, with D unclear. This CDR3 is 14 amino acids long. The germline CDR1 and CDR2 sequences are MNHNS and SASEGT. Trimming left V 2 bases short and J 3 bases short, with 10 bases between. This CDR3 is CASSELGRDTEAFF. Written as DNA, the CDR3 is TGTGCCAGCAGTGAATTGGGGAGGGACACTGAAGCTTTCTTT.

V is TRBV7-2 and J is TRBJ1-1; a possible D gene is TRBD1 (6 bases). The CDR3 is 12 amino acids. The V and J ends lost 7 bases and 4 bases respectively, with 10 bases between them. Germline values: CDR1 SGHTA, CDR2 FQGNSA. The DNA for the CDR3 is TGTGCCAGCACCCCAGGGGTCACTGAAGCTTTCTTT. It specifies CASTPGVTEAFF. Looking up the rest from reference TRBV7-2 and TRBJ1-1 gives the full variable domain: GAGVSQSPSNKVTEKGKDVELRCDPISGHTALYWYRQSLGQGLEFLIYFQGNSAPDKSGLPSDRFSAERTGGSVSTLTIQRTQQEDSAVYLCASTPGVTEAFFGQGTRLTVV.

The V call is TRBV6-1, the J call TRBJ2-5; weak D call: TRBD1 (6 bases). This CDR3 spans 14 amino acids. Germline CDR1 MNHNS, CDR2 SASEGT. The V end was cut by 2 bases, the J end by 5 bases, with 12 bases between. The CDR3 spells CASSELNRVETQYF. The DNA of the CDR3 is TGTGCCAGCAGTGAATTGAACAGGGTTGAGACCCAGTACTTC.

V is TRBV10-3 and J is TRBJ1-2; D gene uncertain. The CDR3 has 12 amino acids. In germline, CDR1 is ENHRY, CDR2 SYGVKD. The V end was cut by 2 bases, the J end by 8 bases, with 9 bases between. In DNA form, the CDR3 reads TGTGCCATCAGTGAGCCCCTCGGGGGCTACACCTTC. Translating gives CAISEPLGGYTF.

V is TRBV12-3 or TRBV12-4 and J is TRBJ2-5; 7 bases are shared with TRBD2. The V segment lost 6 bases and the J segment 7 bases; nucleotides outside the gene matches: 8. The CDR3 is made up of 13 amino acids. Here the CDR3 DNA reads TGTGCCAGCAGCAAGCGGGACGTTGGGACCCAGTACTTC. This sequence encodes CASSKRDVGTQYF.

V and J are TRBV29-1 and TRBJ1-1; D is unresolved. With 2 bases removed from V and 1 base from J, the gap between germline ends came to 11 bases. The V gene's germline CDR1 is SQVTM and CDR2 ANQGSEA. The CDR3 has 14 amino acids. The CDR3 sequence is CSVEPRRGNTEAFF. DNA of the CDR3: TGCAGCGTTGAACCTAGGAGAGGGAACACTGAAGCTTTCTTT. Using reference TRBV29-1 and TRBJ1-1 for the parts outside the CDR3, the full variable domain is SAVISQKPSRDICQRGTSLTIQCQVDSQVTMMFWYRQQPGQSLTLIATANQGSEATYESGFVIDKFPISRPNLTFSTLTVSNMSPEDSSIYLCSVEPRRGNTEAFFGQGTRLTVV.

The rearrangement links TRBV27 to TRBJ2-7; 11 nucleotides match TRBD2. The CDR3 loop spans 19 amino acids. V gave up 2 bases and J gave up 1 base; unmatched junction bases: 13. Germline loops: CDR1 MNHEY, CDR2 SMNVEV (reference sequence). CDR3 DNA sequence: TGTGCCAGCAGTTTAAGAATGGGGACTAGCGGTCTTCGGTCCTACGAGCAGTACTTC. Its translation: CASSLRMGTSGLRSYEQYF.

V gene TRBV2 combines with J gene TRBJ2-7, with 11 bases lining up with TRBD2. The CDR3 consists of 13 residues. Germline CDR1 reads SNHLY; CDR2 reads FYNNEI. Trimming at V came to 6 bases and at J to 8 bases, leaving 6 bases not matched to a gene. CDR3 sequence: CASRQIAGGQQYF. In nucleotides, the CDR3 is TGTGCCAGCAGGCAAATAGCGGGGGGGCAGCAGTACTTC.

The chain is built from TRBV28 and TRBJ1-4; D gene uncertain. Deletions cut 5 bases from V and 6 bases from J, with 16 bases between. Germline loops: CDR1 MDHEN, CDR2 SYDVKM. The CDR3 totals 15 residues. The CDR3 sequence: CASSPRPGSDEKLFF. CDR3 in DNA: TGTGCCAGCAGTCCAAGACCTGGTAGCGATGAAAAACTGTTTTTT.

The chain couples TRBV15 to TRBJ1-4; D not certain. The ends were cut back, 0 bases at V and 7 bases at J, with 12 bases in the middle. The CDR3 covers 15 residues. Germline V CDR1 and CDR2: LNHNV, YYDKDF (reference sequence). CDR3: CATSRDEVEGEKLFF. CDR3 nucleotides: TGTGCCACCAGCAGAGATGAGGTGGAGGGTGAAAAACTGTTTTTT. Looking up the rest from reference TRBV15 and TRBJ1-4 gives the full variable domain: DAMVIQNPRYQVTQFGKPVTLSCSQTLNHNVMYWYQQKSSQAPKLLFHYYDKDFNNEADTPDNFQSRRPNTSFCFLDIRSPGLGDTAMYLCATSRDEVEGEKLFFGSGTQLSVL.

This clone was recorded a few times. V usage is TRBV18 and J usage is TRBJ1-2; possible D gene TRBD1, 5 bases. V lost 4 bases and J lost 4, with 16 bases in between. Looked up from germline, CDR1 is KGHSH and CDR2 is LQKENI. The CDR3 loop spans 15 amino acids. CDR3 in DNA: TGTGCCAGCTCACTTCAGGCTTCAGGGTTCTATGGCTACACCTTC. This sequence encodes CASSLQASGFYGYTF.

The rearrangement joins TRBV3-1 (or the pseudogene TRBV3-2) to TRBJ2-2; D might be TRBD1 (6 bases). The V and J ends lost 1 base and 6 bases respectively, with 9 bases between them. Germline CDR1 and CDR2: LGHDT and YNNKEL (reference sequence). The CDR3 runs to 14 residues. The CDR3: CASSQVQGSGELFF. The CDR3 coding sequence is TGTGCCAGCAGCCAAGTTCAGGGGTCCGGGGAGCTGTTTTTT.

The chain couples TRBV5-1 to TRBJ1-4; D possibly corresponds to TRBD1 (6 bases). The CDR3 loop spans 15 amino acids. Trimming left V 0 bases short and J 8 bases short, with 14 bases between. The germline V gene has CDR1 SGHRS and CDR2 YFSETQ. The CDR3 reads CASSLGGQGLEKLFF. CDR3 bases: TGCGCCAGCAGCTTGGGGGGGCAGGGTCTCGAAAAACTGTTTTTT.

This chain joins TRBV18 and TRBJ1-2; D remains ambiguous. CDR1 KGHSH and CDR2 LQKENI come from the germline V gene. Trimming stripped 8 bases from V and 4 bases from J, with 8 bases between. The CDR3 has 11 residues. The CDR3, as DNA: TGTGCCAGCAGGGAGATCTATGGCTACACCTTC. Its translation: CASREIYGYTF.

This clone appeared a single time. The sample has other DNA sequences that encode this CDR3 too. V gene TRBV18 combines with J gene TRBJ1-4; the match to TRBD1 covers 9 bases. With 1 base clipped from V and 7 bases from J, the junction kept 4 bases outside the gene matches. CDR1 KGHSH and CDR2 LQKENI come from the germline V gene. The CDR3 totals 15 residues. The CDR3 bases are TGTGCCAGCTCACCACTGGGACAGGGCGGTGAAAAACTGTTTTTT. It specifies CASSPLGQGGEKLFF.

The chain links TRBV5-1 to TRBJ2-7; D is unclear. The CDR3 spans 16 residues. From germline, CDR1 is SGHRS and CDR2 YFSETQ. Trimming removed 3 bases at V and 0 bases at J, with 16 bases between. This chain's CDR3 is CASSSDPGSGSYEQYF. CDR3 in DNA: TGCGCCAGCAGCTCCGACCCTGGGTCGGGCTCCTACGAGCAGTACTTC.

The chain is built from TRBV15 and TRBJ1-3, with a possible D match to TRBD1 (5 bases). Trimming removed 0 bases at V and 4 bases at J, with 19 bases between. This CDR3 comprises 18 residues. Looked up from germline, CDR1 is LNHNV and CDR2 is YYDKDF (reference sequence). CDR3 protein: CATSRDTGRQNQGNTIYF. Written as DNA, the CDR3 is TGTGCCACCAGCAGAGATACGGGCCGACAGAATCAAGGAAACACCATATATTTT.

The chain couples TRBV18 to TRBJ1-2; 7 positions agree with TRBD1. V trimming: 3 bases; J trimming: 2 bases; junction bases outside the gene matches: 3. Per germline, CDR1 KGHSH and CDR2 LQKENI. This CDR3 has 14 residues. CDR3 amino acids: CASSPGQENYGYTF. The CDR3 nucleotides read TGTGCCAGCTCACCCGGACAGGAAAACTATGGCTACACCTTC.

The chain combines TRBV6-6 with TRBJ2-3, with a possible D match to TRBD1 (6 bases). This CDR3 is built from 14 residues. Between the trimmed V and J ends, which lost 2 bases and 1 base, there was a span of 7 bases. CDR1 is MNHNY, CDR2 SVGAGI, per germline (reference sequence). CDR3 DNA sequence: TGTGCCAGCAGTTACCCAGGGGGCACAGATACGCAGTATTTT. It encodes CASSYPGGTDTQYF.

The chain uses TRBV2 and TRBJ1-3; D perhaps matches TRBD1 (5 bases). The CDR3 consists of 13 residues. V lost 1 base, J lost 9 bases, and 10 bases lay in between. Germline V gives CDR1 SNHLY, CDR2 FYNNEI. CDR3 nucleotide sequence: TGTGCCAGCAGTGAAGTGCAGGGAGGCACCATATATTTT. Translating it yields CASSEVQGGTIYF.